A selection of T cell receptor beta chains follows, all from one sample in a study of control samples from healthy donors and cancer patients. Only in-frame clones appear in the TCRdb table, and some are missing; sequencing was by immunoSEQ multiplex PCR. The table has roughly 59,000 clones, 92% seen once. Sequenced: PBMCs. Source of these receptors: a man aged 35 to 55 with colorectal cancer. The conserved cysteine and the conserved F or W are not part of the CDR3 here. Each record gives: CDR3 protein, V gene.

CDR3 protein: ASSLEVNQPQH; V gene: TRBV5-1
CDR3 protein: ASSLDHPDTQY; V gene: TRBV12-3/TRBV12-4
CDR3 protein: ASSAGTGGTEAF; V gene: TRBV19
CDR3 protein: SVGIFGDVLNYGYT; V gene: TRBV29-1
CDR3 protein: ASKTDYSTDTQY; V gene: TRBV19
CDR3 protein: ASNFRGPSTDTQY; V gene: TRBV2
CDR3 protein: ASSLGSRTNEQF; V gene: TRBV11-3
CDR3 protein: ASSPGGMSEKLF; V gene: TRBV27
CDR3 protein: AIRGVGGYT; V gene: TRBV19
CDR3 protein: ASSPSGLSMGSNQPQH; V gene: TRBV6-6
CDR3 protein: ASSLAPSGGGTDTQY; V gene: TRBV5-1
CDR3 protein: ASSYTGTLNEKLF; V gene: TRBV5-1
CDR3 protein: ASSLGGTGGETQY; V gene: TRBV5-1
CDR3 protein: SVREGTGGGSGYT; V gene: TRBV29-1
CDR3 protein: ASSSPGQLNTGELF; V gene: TRBV19
CDR3 protein: ASTTGRGGYNEQF; V gene: TRBV11-3
CDR3 protein: ASSPSQGSTEAF; V gene: TRBV7-2
CDR3 protein: ASSRGMNTEAF; V gene: TRBV27
CDR3 protein: ASSPSPGITGELF; V gene: TRBV7-3
CDR3 protein: ASRLGGQGSNSPLH; V gene: TRBV5-4
CDR3 protein: ASSLSPDKGKETQY; V gene: TRBV11-2
CDR3 protein: ASSPVVLAGVYNEQF; V gene: TRBV5-8
CDR3 protein: ASSRPRPTGDYNSPLH; V gene: TRBV6-2/TRBV6-3
CDR3 protein: ASSPSLLETQY; V gene: TRBV18
CDR3 protein: ASSPNKGGDQETQY; V gene: TRBV4-1
CDR3 protein: ASQGPTAQPQH; V gene: TRBV2
CDR3 protein: ASSPRLLNPQETQY; V gene: TRBV18
CDR3 protein: ASSWRGKPEAF; V gene: TRBV6-5
CDR3 protein: ASSPERPTISGNTIY; V gene: TRBV7-2
CDR3 protein: ASSYSMSVETQY; V gene: TRBV6-6